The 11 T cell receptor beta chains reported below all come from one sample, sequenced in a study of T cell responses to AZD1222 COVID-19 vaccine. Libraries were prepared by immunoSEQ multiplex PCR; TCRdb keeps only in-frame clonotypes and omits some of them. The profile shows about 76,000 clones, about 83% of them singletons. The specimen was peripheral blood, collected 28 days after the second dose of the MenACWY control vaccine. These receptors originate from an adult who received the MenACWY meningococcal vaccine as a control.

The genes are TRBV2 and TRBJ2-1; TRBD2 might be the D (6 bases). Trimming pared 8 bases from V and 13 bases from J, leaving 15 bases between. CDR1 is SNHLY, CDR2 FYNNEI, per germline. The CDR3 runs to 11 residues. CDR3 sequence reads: CASRSGGIQFF. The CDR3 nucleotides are TGTGCCAGCCGATCTGGGGGGATTCAGTTCTTC.

The CDR3 nucleotides are TGTGCCAGCAGCCAAGCACATCAGCGGGAAACCTACGAGCAGTACTTC. Its protein is CASSQAHQRETYEQYF. The chain links TRBV4-2 to TRBJ2-7; 7 nucleotides match TRBD2. J gave up 2 bases and V 1 base, and 8 bases lay outside the gene matches. This CDR3 has 16 amino acids. Germline V gives CDR1 LGHNA, CDR2 YNFKEQ.

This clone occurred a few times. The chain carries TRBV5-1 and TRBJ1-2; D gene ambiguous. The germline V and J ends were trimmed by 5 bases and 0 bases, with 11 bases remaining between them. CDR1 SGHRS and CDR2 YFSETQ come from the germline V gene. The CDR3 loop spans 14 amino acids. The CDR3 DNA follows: TGCGCCAGCAGACTCGGGCCTCCTAACTATGGCTACACCTTC. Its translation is CASRLGPPNYGYTF. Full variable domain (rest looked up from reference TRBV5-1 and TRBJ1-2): KAGVTQTPRYLIKTRGQQVTLSCSPISGHRSVSWYQQTPGQGLQFLFEYFSETQRNKGNFPGRFSGRQFSNSRSEMNVSTLELGDSALYLCASRLGPPNYGYTFGSGTRLTVV.

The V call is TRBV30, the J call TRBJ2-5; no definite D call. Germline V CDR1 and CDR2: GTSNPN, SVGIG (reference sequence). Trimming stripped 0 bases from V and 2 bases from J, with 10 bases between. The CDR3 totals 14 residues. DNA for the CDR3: TGTGCCTGGAGTGTACGAAACTATCAAGAGACCCAGTACTTC. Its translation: CAWSVRNYQETQYF.

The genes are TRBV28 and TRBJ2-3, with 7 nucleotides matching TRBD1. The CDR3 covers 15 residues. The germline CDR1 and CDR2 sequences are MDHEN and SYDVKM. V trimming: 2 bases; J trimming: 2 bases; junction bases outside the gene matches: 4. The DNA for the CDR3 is TGTGCCAGCAGTTTACTTACAGGGGACACAGATACGCAGTATTTT. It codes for CASSLLTGDTDTQYF. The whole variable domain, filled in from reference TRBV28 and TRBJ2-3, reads DVKVTQSSRYLVKRTGEKVFLECVQDMDHENMFWYRQDPGLGLRLIYFSYDVKMKEKGDIPEGYSVSREKKERFSLILESASTNQTSMYLCASSLLTGDTDTQYFGPGTRLTVL.

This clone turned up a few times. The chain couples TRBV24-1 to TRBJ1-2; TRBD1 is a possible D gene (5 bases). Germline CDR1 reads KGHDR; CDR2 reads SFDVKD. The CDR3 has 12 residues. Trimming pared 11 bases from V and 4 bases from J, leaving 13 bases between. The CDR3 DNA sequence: TGTGCCAAGGGGCCGGACCTCTATGGCTACACCTTC. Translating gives CAKGPDLYGYTF.

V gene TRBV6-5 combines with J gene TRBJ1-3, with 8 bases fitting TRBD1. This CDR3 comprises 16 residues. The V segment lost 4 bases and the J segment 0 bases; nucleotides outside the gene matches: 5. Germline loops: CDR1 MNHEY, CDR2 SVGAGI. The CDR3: CASSSGQGNSGNTIYF. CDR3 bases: TGTGCCAGCAGTTCCGGACAGGGAAACTCTGGAAACACCATATATTTT.

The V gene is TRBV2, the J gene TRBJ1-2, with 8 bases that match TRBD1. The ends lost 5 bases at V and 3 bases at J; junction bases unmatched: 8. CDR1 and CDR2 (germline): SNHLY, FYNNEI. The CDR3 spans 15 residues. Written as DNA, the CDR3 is TGTGCCAGCAGTTTCCGGACAGGGCCCGACTATGGCTACACCTTC. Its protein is CASSFRTGPDYGYTF.

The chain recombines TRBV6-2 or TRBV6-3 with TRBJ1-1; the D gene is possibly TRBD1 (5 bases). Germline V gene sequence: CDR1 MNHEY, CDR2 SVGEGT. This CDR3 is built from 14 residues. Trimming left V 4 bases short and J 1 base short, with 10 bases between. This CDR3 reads CASSWAGPNTEAFF. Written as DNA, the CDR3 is TGTGCCAGCAGTTGGGCAGGGCCGAACACTGAAGCTTTCTTT.

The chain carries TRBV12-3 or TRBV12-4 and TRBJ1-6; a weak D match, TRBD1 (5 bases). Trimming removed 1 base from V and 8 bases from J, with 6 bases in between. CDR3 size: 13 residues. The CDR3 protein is CASSLGGDSPLHF. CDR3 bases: TGTGCCAGCAGTTTAGGAGGGGATTCACCCCTCCACTTT.

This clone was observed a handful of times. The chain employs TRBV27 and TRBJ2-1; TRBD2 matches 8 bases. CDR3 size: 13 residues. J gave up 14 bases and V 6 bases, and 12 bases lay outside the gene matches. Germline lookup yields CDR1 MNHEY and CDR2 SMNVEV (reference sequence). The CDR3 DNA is TGTGCCAGCAGCCAAATAGCGGGGACTAGGGAGTTCTTC. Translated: CASSQIAGTREFF.